This T cell receptor beta chain originates from a study of PD-L1 blockade in urothelial cancer. Sampling of each patient yielded between 1 and 8 specimens, collected pretreatment and on-treatment. Trimming pared 3 bases from V and 5 bases from J, leaving 15 bases between. Germline loops: CDR1 SGDLS, CDR2 YYNGEE. CDR3 length: 15 residues. The repertoire was sequenced with immunoSEQ multiplex PCR; TCRdb's copy has only in-frame clones and lacks some. Of around 80,000 clones in the sample, 75% to 90% were seen once. The sample consisted of PBMCs, taken around atezolizumab (anti-PD-L1) treatment. The clonotype was recovered from a woman aged 65 to 85 with urothelial cancer. The rearrangement links TRBV9 to TRBJ2-1, with D possibly TRBD1 on 6 matching bases. The CDR3 nucleotides are TGTGCCAGCAGCGCCCTACAGGGCAGGAACAATGAGCAGTTCTTC. Translating it yields CASSALQGRNNEQFF.